This paragraph reports one TCR beta chain. Its antigen is unknown. A junction boundary mismatches the germline segment, possibly from a read error. This record comes from a study of OX40 agonist ivuxolimab in advanced cancers. For context, the study as a whole: The costimulatory receptor OX40 (CD134) was targeted by ivuxolimab, a fully human IgG2 agonistic monoclonal antibody. In the dose-escalation cohort, more than 75% of patients were male, and the mean age was roughly 60 years, with a range of roughly 20 to 80. Of the approximately 54 dose-escalation patients, hepatocellular carcinoma was present in 19, melanoma in roughly 15, renal cell carcinoma in 9 and head and neck cancer in 9. The paper describes the monotherapy dose-escalation part (N of about 55 patients) of the phase I trial of ivuxolimab. Prior anti-PD-1, anti-PD-L1 or anti-CTLA-4 therapy was permitted, and approximately 39% of dose-escalation patients had received checkpoint inhibitors. Peripheral TCRbeta sequencing was intended to test whether TCR sequence diversity was altered and clonal T-cell expansion was caused by ivuxolimab. Intravenous ivuxolimab was administered to patients every 2 weeks at six dose levels: 0.01, 0.1, 0.3, 1.5, 3 and 10 mg/kg. Partial responses were achieved by three dose-escalation patients, of whom one had hepatocellular carcinoma and two had cutaneous melanoma.

The trial excluded patients who had a history of autoimmune disease or who were on systemic immunosuppression. Peripheral blood for TCR sequencing was collected from all dose cohorts at baseline, on cycle 4 day 1, and on cycle 7 day 1. The samples were drawn from a first-in-human, open-label, multicenter phase I dose-escalation trial of ivuxolimab. Adults with locally advanced or metastatic melanoma, renal cell, hepatocellular, or head and neck squamous cell carcinoma were enrolled in the trial. Before TCR sequencing, CD4+ and CD8+ T cells were separately sorted from peripheral blood. Including cysteine and phenylalanine, the CDR3 has 15 amino acids. The only DNA kept is the CDR3, 45 bases in frame from the first base. From the germline V gene, CDR1 is SGDLS and CDR2 is YYNGEE. For sequencing of the TCRbeta CDR3 region, genomic DNA was extracted from the sorted cells. The immunoSEQ Assay was used to sequence the TCRbeta CDR3 regions. Held by TCRdb, this immuneACCESS table contains in-frame sequences only and omits some clones. Under half of the omission traces to an unresolved V gene where checked; the cause of the rest is unknown. For this sample the table gives 60,000 or so clones, of which nearly 95% were detected only once. Over 10% of the sample comes from the top ten.

On the study overall, not on this receptor specifically: In the 0.1-3.0 mg/kg groups, partial responders were among the patients with the lowest normalized peripheral clonal expansion, particularly in CD8+ T cells. After ivuxolimab, expanded clones were on average more numerous among CD8+ T cells than among CD4+ T cells. At doses of 0.1 to 3.0 mg/kg, clonal expansion of both CD4+ and CD8+ T cells in blood was seen between baseline and week 6. The antigen specificity of the peripheral T cells that underwent clonal expansion was not determined. Low levels of normalized T-cell clonal expansion were also seen in some patients who did not respond.

This clonotype originated in an adult with an advanced solid tumor such as melanoma, head and neck, liver or kidney cancer. This chain joins TRBV9 to TRBJ1-1; TRBD1 is a possible D gene, resting on 6 matching bases. The source material was CD4+ or CD8+ T cells sorted from blood, sampled in a trial of the OX40 agonist ivuxolimab. The DNA is as follows: TGCGCCAGCAGCCAAGGGGGGCCCGCGAACACTGAAGCTTTCTTT. Its protein is CASSQGGPANTEAFF.